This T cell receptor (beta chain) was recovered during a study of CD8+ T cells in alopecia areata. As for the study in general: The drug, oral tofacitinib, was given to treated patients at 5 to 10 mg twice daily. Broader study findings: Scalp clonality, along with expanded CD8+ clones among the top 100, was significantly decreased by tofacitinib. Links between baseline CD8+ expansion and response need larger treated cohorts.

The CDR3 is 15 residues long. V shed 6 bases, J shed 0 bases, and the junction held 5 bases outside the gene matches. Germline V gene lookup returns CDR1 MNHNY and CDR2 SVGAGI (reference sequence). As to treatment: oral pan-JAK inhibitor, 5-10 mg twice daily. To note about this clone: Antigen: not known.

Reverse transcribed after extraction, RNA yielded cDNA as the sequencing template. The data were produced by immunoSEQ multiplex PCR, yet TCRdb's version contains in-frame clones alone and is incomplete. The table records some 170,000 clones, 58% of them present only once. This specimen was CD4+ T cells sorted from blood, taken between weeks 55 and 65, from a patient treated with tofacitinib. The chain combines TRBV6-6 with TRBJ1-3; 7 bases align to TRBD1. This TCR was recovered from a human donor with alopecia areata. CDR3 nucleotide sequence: TGTGCCAGCAGCCAATGGGACAGCTCTGGAAACACCATATATTTT. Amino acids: CASSQWDSSGNTIYF.